The 18 T cell receptor beta chains in this list originate from one sample, sequenced in a study of T cell changes during pregnancy in multiple sclerosis. Clones were read by immunoSEQ multiplex PCR, and TCRdb kept only the in-frame ones, dropping some. The data hold 70,000 to 100,000 clones, with just under 95% observed a single time. The sequences come from peripheral blood, collected in the first trimester of pregnancy. The source is a female donor with multiple sclerosis, enrolled in a pregnancy study.

The V call is TRBV5-1, the J call TRBJ2-7; a weak D match, TRBD2 (5 bases). The CDR3 contains 15 residues. Deletions cut 1 base from V and 4 bases from J, with 15 bases between. Germline CDR1 SGHRS, CDR2 YFSETQ. The CDR3 coding sequence is TGCGCCAGCAGCTTGTTAGAGGGAGTCTTTTACGAGCAGTACTTC. Translation: CASSLLEGVFYEQYF.

The chain combines TRBV4-1 with TRBJ2-7; TRBD2 is a possible D gene (6 bases). This CDR3 has 14 residues. V was cut by 1 base and J by 6 bases, with 13 bases left in between. CDR1 is MGHRA, CDR2 YSYEKL, per germline. CDR3 residues: CASSQGPGGVEQYF. The CDR3 coding sequence is TGCGCCAGCAGCCAAGGCCCCGGGGGTGTCGAGCAGTACTTC.

V is TRBV2 and J is TRBJ2-7; 7 nucleotides align to TRBD1. CDR1 is SNHLY and CDR2 is FYNNEI in the germline V gene. This CDR3 contains 15 residues. J was trimmed by 3 bases and V by 4 bases; bases with no gene match: 9. CDR3 DNA: TGTGCCAGCAGTGGTCACAGGGGTCAAGGCTACGAGCAGTACTTC. This encodes CASSGHRGQGYEQYF.

The V call is TRBV4-2, the J call TRBJ1-2, with 9 nucleotides matching TRBD1. J lost 10 bases, V lost 1 base, and 7 bases had no gene match. The CDR3 is 14 residues long. Per germline, CDR1 LGHNA and CDR2 YNFKEQ. CDR3 residues: CASSQALDRGVYTF. The CDR3 DNA is TGTGCCAGCAGCCAAGCCCTGGACAGGGGAGTCTACACCTTC.

The chain recombines TRBV2 with TRBJ1-1; D ambiguous. The germline V gene has CDR1 SNHLY and CDR2 FYNNEI. Between the trimmed V and J ends, which lost 6 bases and 1 base, there was a span of 9 bases. The CDR3 is 13 residues long. The CDR3 sequence is CASSITENTEAFF. CDR3 DNA sequence: TGTGCCAGCAGCATCACAGAGAACACTGAAGCTTTCTTT.

The gene calls are TRBV29-1 and TRBJ2-5; possibly TRBD1 for D (5 bases). The germline V gene has CDR1 SQVTM and CDR2 ANQGSEA. This CDR3 region has 14 residues. V lost 7 bases, J lost 7 bases, and 22 bases lay in between. The CDR3 region has the DNA TGCAGCGCCGAGCCGGGTCAGGGCCGGTGGACCCAGTACTTC. It encodes CSAEPGQGRWTQYF.

The chain has TRBV7-8 and TRBJ2-1; 9 nucleotides match TRBD1. CDR3 size: 15 residues. Per the germline V gene, CDR1 is SGHVS and CDR2 is FQNEAQ. J lost 3 bases, V lost 3 bases, and 3 bases had no gene match. The CDR3 bases are TGTGCCAGCAGCTTGACAGGGGGAGGCTACAATGAGCAGTTCTTC. Protein sequence: CASSLTGGGYNEQFF.

The chain combines TRBV6-1 with TRBJ2-7; 8 positions match TRBD1. This CDR3 is 15 amino acids long. The V and J ends lost 6 bases and 2 bases, in that order; junction bases with no gene match: 9. CDR1 MNHNS and CDR2 SASEGT come from the germline V gene. This CDR3 reads CASRLGQGKTYEQYF. DNA of the CDR3: TGTGCCAGCAGACTCGGACAGGGAAAAACCTACGAGCAGTACTTC.

The gene calls are TRBV27 and TRBJ1-1; D not resolved. The CDR3 sequence is 14 residues long. In germline, CDR1 is MNHEY, CDR2 SMNVEV (reference sequence). The V gene lost 3 bases and the J gene lost 4 bases, with 12 bases spanning the gap. The CDR3 here is CASSLSAGFTEAFF. CDR3 sequence (DNA): TGTGCCAGCAGTTTGTCAGCAGGATTCACTGAAGCTTTCTTT.

The CDR3 loop is CASSQEPYQGDQPQHF. Written as DNA, the CDR3 is TGCGCCAGCAGCCAAGAGCCATACCAGGGGGATCAGCCCCAGCATTTT. J is TRBJ1-5 and V is TRBV4-3, with 7 bases that match TRBD1. The CDR3 is 16 residues long. With V trimmed by 0 bases and J by 5 bases, 7 bases remained unmatched. Germline V gene sequence: CDR1 LGHNA, CDR2 YSLEER.

The rearrangement links TRBV19 to TRBJ1-1; possibly TRBD1 for D (5 bases). Germline loops: CDR1 LNHDA, CDR2 SQIVND (reference sequence). Trimming left V 6 bases short and J 0 bases short, with 14 bases between. This CDR3 comprises 15 residues. CDR3 loop: CASSPGWGMNTEAFF. DNA of the CDR3: TGTGCCAGTAGCCCAGGGTGGGGCATGAACACTGAAGCTTTCTTT.

This clone was seen a few times. This sequence joins TRBV5-1 and TRBJ2-2; 10 bases line up with TRBD2. The CDR3 covers 16 residues. Per the germline V gene, CDR1 is SGHRS and CDR2 is YFSETQ. V was pared by 3 bases and J by 4 bases, with 6 bases of the junction left unmatched. Here the CDR3 reads CASSSKREGVTGELFF. The CDR3 region has the DNA TGCGCCAGCAGCTCGAAGCGGGAGGGCGTCACCGGGGAGCTGTTTTTT. The full variable domain, rest sourced from reference TRBV5-1 and TRBJ2-2, is KAGVTQTPRYLIKTRGQQVTLSCSPISGHRSVSWYQQTPGQGLQFLFEYFSETQRNKGNFPGRFSGRQFSNSRSEMNVSTLELGDSALYLCASSSKREGVTGELFFGEGSRLTVL.

The chain employs TRBV10-1 and TRBJ2-7, with TRBD1 matching over 8 bases. V dropped 0 bases and J dropped 9; count of bases not matched to a gene: 10. This CDR3 comprises 15 residues. Germline loops: CDR1 WNHNN, CDR2 SYGVQD (reference sequence). Written as DNA, the CDR3 is TGCGCCAGCAGTGAGTCGATGAGGGCAGGGGGCCCGCAGTACTTC. Translated, it gives CASSESMRAGGPQYF.

A note on this clone: This sample also contains other DNA sequences that code for the same CDR3. This chain connects TRBV27 to TRBJ2-7, with 9 bases fitting TRBD1. The CDR3 extends over 14 amino acids. CDR1 and CDR2 from the germline V gene are MNHEY and SMNVEV (reference sequence). Germline trimming cut 3 bases from V and 3 bases from J; bases unmatched to any gene: 3. CDR3 nucleotide sequence: TGTGCCAGCAGTTTGGGACAGGGAAGCTACGAGCAGTACTTC. As protein: CASSLGQGSYEQYF.

This sequence joins TRBV7-9 and TRBJ2-7; 8 bases are shared with TRBD1. Trimming removed 5 bases from V and 2 bases from J; junction bases left unmatched: 5. The CDR3 has 14 residues. Germline lookup yields CDR1 SEHNR and CDR2 FQNEAQ (reference sequence). CDR3 region: CASSTTGGTYEQYF. CDR3 in DNA: TGTGCCAGCAGCACAACAGGGGGAACCTACGAGCAGTACTTC.

This chain connects TRBV11-2 to TRBJ2-1, with D perhaps matching TRBD1 (5 bases). Germline V CDR1 and CDR2: SGHAT, FQNNGV. V dropped 4 bases and J dropped 2 bases, with 15 bases sitting between them. The CDR3 loop spans 16 amino acids. The CDR3 spells CASSYPAGPPYNEQFF. In DNA, the CDR3 is TGTGCCAGCAGCTATCCTGCAGGGCCGCCCTACAATGAGCAGTTCTTC.

This rearrangement joins TRBV7-2 to TRBJ1-1; 7 positions agree with TRBD1. The length of the CDR3 is 15 residues. The germline V gene has CDR1 SGHTA and CDR2 FQGNSA. The V segment lost 5 bases and the J segment 1 base; nucleotides outside the gene matches: 7. In DNA, the CDR3 is TGTGCCAGCAGCCCTAACAGGGGCTCGAACACTGAAGCTTTCTTT. This codes for CASSPNRGSNTEAFF. Combining the CDR3 with reference TRBV7-2 and TRBJ1-1 gives the whole variable domain GAGVSQSPSNKVTEKGKDVELRCDPISGHTALYWYRQSLGQGLEFLIYFQGNSAPDKSGLPSDRFSAERTGGSVSTLTIQRTQQEDSAVYLCASSPNRGSNTEAFFGQGTRLTVV.

V and J are TRBV15 and TRBJ2-7; 7 nucleotides agree with TRBD1. V lost 4 bases and J lost 5; bases outside the gene matches: 14. Germline CDR1 reads LNHNV; CDR2 reads YYDKDF (reference sequence). The CDR3 runs 16 residues. The CDR3: CATSTRQGQLRDEQYF. CDR3 in DNA: TGTGCCACCAGCACCCGACAGGGCCAACTGAGGGACGAGCAGTACTTC.